Sequencing of this T cell receptor beta chain was carried out in a study of tumor and adjacent non-tumor tissue in lung cancer. The overall study: Patients comprised some eleven adenocarcinoma, a couple of squamous cell carcinoma and 1 small cell lung cancer.

In regard to this clonotype: This CDR3 fails to terminate in the conserved phenylalanine or tryptophan, so it likely reflects a read error.

Deletions cut 2 bases from V and 3 bases from J, with 20 bases between. This CDR3 spans 17 amino acids. CDR1 is SGHAT, CDR2 FQNNGV, per germline. The library came from three nested PCR rounds adapted from ARM-PCR protocols. TCRdb passed the multiplex PCR reads through MiXCR, listing each CDR3 protein once. This table has around 82,000 distinct CDR3 sequences, around 80% appearing once. No cell sorting was done before RNA was extracted from the tissue. The normal lung tissue was taken more than 3 cm from the tumor edge. Newly diagnosed lung cancer patients had thoracic surgery in China, August–November 2014, without prior chemotherapy.

The TCR sequence derives from a man between 60 and 75 years old with non-small cell lung cancer. Sequenced input: distant non-tumor lung tissue. The genes are TRBV11-2 and TRBJ2-7; D remains ambiguous. The CDR3 is CASSLIPEALKDYEQYL. Here the CDR3 DNA reads TGTGCCAGCAGCTTAATTCCCGAGGCCCTCAAAGACTACGAGCAGTACTTA.